A single sample gave rise to the 30 T cell receptor beta chains below, sequenced in a study of T cells after yellow fever vaccination. One entry per CDR3 protein results from TCRdb running MiXCR on the 5' RACE reads. This sample has almost 600,000 distinct CDR3 sequences, with about 13% found just once. The sample in question was PBMCs, obtained on the day of the yellow fever booster vaccination. The receptor source for this set is a man in his thirties or forties who received the YFV17D yellow fever vaccine.

The rearrangement links TRBV15 to TRBJ2-3, with a possible D match to TRBD1 (5 bases). The CDR3 runs to 15 residues. Trimming removed 1 base from V and 4 bases from J, with 12 bases in between. Per the germline V gene, CDR1 is LNHNV and CDR2 is YYDKDF (reference sequence). CDR3 amino acids: CATSRGSGPPDTQYF. CDR3 DNA: TGTGCCACCAGCAGAGGGTCAGGGCCACCAGATACGCAGTATTTT.

This clonotype was counted between two and nine times. In DNA form, the CDR3 reads TGTGCCAGCAGTTGGCACCGGGACAGTTCCTACAATGAGCAGTTCTTC. The encoded protein is CASSWHRDSSYNEQFF. This chain links TRBV6-5 with TRBJ2-1; 7 bases line up with TRBD1. Germline V gene sequence: CDR1 MNHEY, CDR2 SVGAGI. The CDR3 extends over 16 amino acids. Trimming at V came to 4 bases and at J to 1 base, leaving 7 bases not matched to a gene.

This chain connects TRBV30 to TRBJ1-4; D is undetermined. V lost 3 bases to trimming and J lost 5 bases, with 4 bases between them. CDR3 length: 11 amino acids. Germline V gene data show CDR1 as GTSNPN and CDR2 as SVGIG (reference sequence). CDR3 amino acids: CAWRRNEKLFF. The CDR3, as DNA: TGTGCCTGGAGGCGGAATGAAAAACTGTTTTTT.

This clonotype appeared a few times. This chain connects TRBV7-9 to TRBJ2-1; D is perhaps TRBD1 or TRBD2 (5 bases each). Trimming took off 2 bases at V and 6 bases at J, with 11 bases between the two ends. CDR1 and CDR2 from the germline V gene are SEHNR and FQNEAQ (reference sequence). The CDR3 is made up of 14 amino acids. CDR3 sequence (DNA): TGTGCCAGCAGCTTAAGGGACCGTCTCAATGAGCAGTTCTTC. Translated: CASSLRDRLNEQFF.

This chain uses TRBV4-3 with TRBJ2-3; TRBD2 matches 7 bases. V trimming: 1 base; J trimming: 5 bases; junction bases outside the gene matches: 6. From germline, CDR1 is LGHNA and CDR2 YSLEER. CDR3 length: 15 residues. As DNA, the CDR3 is TGCGCCAGCAGCCAAGTAGCTTCGGGGGGAGATACGCAGTATTTT. This encodes CASSQVASGGDTQYF.

This clonotype showed up just a few times. This chain uses TRBV6-6 with TRBJ1-6; maybe TRBD1 (6 bases). Per the germline V gene, CDR1 is MNHNY and CDR2 is SVGAGI (reference sequence). V was shortened by 10 bases and J by 9 bases, with 16 bases between the two germline ends. This CDR3 spans 13 amino acids. In nucleotides, the CDR3 is TGTGCCACCTACAGACAGGAAGGTTCACCCCTCCACTTT. Translating gives CATYRQEGSPLHF.

This clonotype was recorded at least ten times. This sequence joins TRBV5-1 and TRBJ2-6, with a tentative D call TRBD1 (5 bases). The CDR3 loop spans 15 amino acids. In germline, CDR1 is SGHRS, CDR2 YFSETQ. The V gene lost 4 bases and the J gene lost 2 bases, with 10 bases spanning the gap. This CDR3 is CASSRQGAGANVLTF. CDR3 coding DNA: TGCGCCAGCAGCCGTCAAGGGGCTGGGGCCAACGTCCTGACTTTC. Together with reference TRBV5-1 and TRBJ2-6, the CDR3 gives the full variable domain: KAGVTQTPRYLIKTRGQQVTLSCSPISGHRSVSWYQQTPGQGLQFLFEYFSETQRNKGNFPGRFSGRQFSNSRSEMNVSTLELGDSALYLCASSRQGAGANVLTFGAGSRLTVL.

The rearrangement links TRBV7-2 to TRBJ2-5; 10 nucleotides align to TRBD2. With V trimmed by 4 bases and J by 5 bases, 10 bases remained unmatched. CDR3 length: 16 amino acids. Germline CDR1 and CDR2: SGHTA and FQGNSA. CDR3 DNA sequence: TGTGCCAGCAGCTACCTAGCGGGAGTAGAGGCGGAGACCCAGTACTTC. Its translation: CASSYLAGVEAETQYF.

This clonotype has only a few counts. This rearrangement joins TRBV9 to TRBJ2-2, with TRBD1 as a possible D gene (5 bases). CDR1 is SGDLS, CDR2 YYNGEE, per germline. The CDR3 totals 14 residues. V was shortened by 0 bases and J by 3 bases, with 6 bases between the two germline ends. CDR3 in amino acids: CASSVAGYTGELFF. For the CDR3, the DNA is TGTGCCAGCAGCGTAGCAGGGTACACCGGGGAGCTGTTTTTT.

The sample holds a few counts of this clonotype. Written as DNA, the CDR3 is TGTGCCAGCAGCCAAGACCCCGCGACTAGCCGGGATACGCAGTATTTT. Amino acids: CASSQDPATSRDTQYF. The chain links TRBV4-2 to TRBJ2-3, with 7 bases fitting TRBD2. Germline V gives CDR1 LGHNA, CDR2 YNFKEQ. This CDR3 comprises 16 residues. With V trimmed by 0 bases and J by 6 bases, 9 bases remained unmatched.

This clonotype appeared a few times. CDR3 DNA: TGTGCCAGTAGTCTCCGGACAGGACTCCCAGGGGCTTACAATGAGCAGTTCTTC. Protein product: CASSLRTGLPGAYNEQFF. The gene calls are TRBV19 and TRBJ2-1, with TRBD1 matching 7 bases. The CDR3 has 18 amino acids. CDR1 LNHDA and CDR2 SQIVND come from the germline V gene (reference sequence). The V gene end was trimmed by 5 bases and the J gene end by 4 bases; junction bases not matched to a gene: 17.

This chain connects TRBV7-3 to TRBJ2-1, with TRBD2 matching over 15 bases. This CDR3 contains 15 residues. J lost 8 bases, V lost 5 bases, and 4 bases had no gene match. Germline V gene sequence: CDR1 SGHTA, CDR2 FQGTGA. As DNA, the CDR3 is TGTGCCAGCAGCGCGGGACTAGCGGGAGGAGATGAGCAGTTCTTC. It yields the protein CASSAGLAGGDEQFF.

This rearrangement joins TRBV20-1 to TRBJ2-3; 12 bases agree with TRBD2. The CDR3 runs to 15 residues. The germline CDR1 and CDR2 sequences are DFQATT and SNEGSKA (reference sequence). Losses at the gene ends were 8 bases for V and 4 bases for J; bases not matched to a gene: 10. The CDR3 reads CSPMTSGSFADTQYF. As DNA, the CDR3 is TGCAGTCCGATGACTAGCGGGAGTTTCGCAGATACGCAGTATTTT.

A few counts support this clonotype. CDR3 sequence: CASLSGTSGKETQYF. The CDR3 DNA sequence: TGTGCCAGCCTATCCGGGACTAGCGGGAAAGAGACCCAGTACTTC. This chain connects TRBV7-6 to TRBJ2-5; 13 bases line up with TRBD2. Germline V gene lookup returns CDR1 SGHVS and CDR2 FNYEAQ. The J segment lost 3 bases and the V segment lost 8 bases, leaving 6 bases of the junction unmatched. The length of the CDR3 is 15 residues.

The chain is built from TRBV28 and TRBJ1-3; D is unclear. The germline V gene has CDR1 MDHEN and CDR2 SYDVKM. This CDR3 is built from 16 residues. V was pared by 5 bases and J by 0 bases, with 14 bases between. CDR3 loop: CASSVVAGSSGNTIYF. The DNA for the CDR3 is TGTGCCAGCAGTGTCGTCGCAGGCAGCTCTGGAAACACCATATATTTT.

This clonotype was seen a handful of times. This chain connects TRBV12-3 or TRBV12-4 to TRBJ2-5; D is unclear. The CDR3 runs 13 residues. Trimming left V 3 bases short and J 2 bases short, with 7 bases between. CDR3 residues: CASSLDWQETQYF. CDR3 bases: TGTGCCAGCAGTTTGGATTGGCAAGAGACCCAGTACTTC.

V is TRBV29-1 and J is TRBJ2-5; D gene unclear. V gave up 5 bases and J gave up 1 base, with 11 bases separating them. This CDR3 has 13 amino acids. The V gene's germline CDR1 is SQVTM and CDR2 ANQGSEA. Here the CDR3 DNA reads TGCAGCGTTCGGCCGCGGCTCCAAGAGACCCAGTACTTC. This sequence encodes CSVRPRLQETQYF.

The sample holds many counts of this clonotype. The rearrangement uses TRBV7-8 and TRBJ2-2; TRBD2 matches 10 bases. The CDR3 sequence is 17 residues long. Trimming at V came to 5 bases and at J to 5 bases, leaving 11 bases not matched to a gene. The V gene's germline CDR1 is SGHVS and CDR2 FQNEAQ. CDR3 bases: TGTGCCAGCAGCGAGTACCTAGCGGGAGTACGGACCGGGGAGCTGTTTTTT. Its translation: CASSEYLAGVRTGELFF.

The chain carries TRBV5-5 and TRBJ2-1, with 7 bases matching TRBD2. CDR3 size: 15 residues. J gave up 7 bases and V 6 bases, and 13 bases lay outside the gene matches. Germline V gene data show CDR1 as SGHKS and CDR2 as YYEKEE (reference sequence). In nucleotides, the CDR3 is TGTGCCAGCACCCGGGGGAGGGAAGTTTTGAATGAGCAGTTCTTC. Encoded protein: CASTRGREVLNEQFF.

This clonotype was counted at least ten times. The chain combines TRBV12-3 or TRBV12-4 with TRBJ2-7, with 12 bases aligning to TRBD2. Trimming at V came to 5 bases and at J to 2 bases, leaving 4 bases not matched to a gene. The CDR3 runs to 15 residues. The CDR3 DNA follows: TGTGCCAGCAGTCCCCTAGCGGGAGGGCCCTACGAGCAGTACTTC. Translating gives CASSPLAGGPYEQYF.

V is TRBV18 and J is TRBJ2-1; 9 bases map to TRBD2. This CDR3 spans 14 amino acids. The germline gives CDR1 KGHSH, CDR2 LQKENI. J was trimmed by 6 bases and V by 3 bases; bases with no gene match: 3. CDR3 nucleotide sequence: TGTGCCAGCTCACCCGGACTAGCGTTCAATGAGCAGTTCTTC. It encodes CASSPGLAFNEQFF.

The genes are TRBV10-3 and TRBJ1-2; D remains ambiguous. The germline V gene has CDR1 ENHRY and CDR2 SYGVKD. The length of the CDR3 is 13 residues. V was shortened by 3 bases and J by 4 bases, with 9 bases between the two germline ends. CDR3 amino acids: CAISDSMFYGYTF. The CDR3 DNA reads as TGTGCCATCAGTGACAGCATGTTCTATGGCTACACCTTC.

This chain uses TRBV5-1 with TRBJ2-1; tentative D call: TRBD1 (6 bases). Trimming cost V 6 bases and J 4 bases, with 14 bases left between them. Germline V gene data show CDR1 as SGHRS and CDR2 as YFSETQ. The CDR3 totals 14 residues. CDR3 amino acids: CASTLTQGYNEQFF. DNA for the CDR3: TGCGCCAGCACTTTGACTCAGGGGTACAATGAGCAGTTCTTC.

This clonotype was detected a few times. V is TRBV27 and J is TRBJ2-1, with TRBD2 matching 9 bases. V shed 5 bases, J shed 4 bases, and the junction held 9 bases outside the gene matches. Germline V CDR1 and CDR2: MNHEY, SMNVEV (reference sequence). There are 16 residues in the CDR3. The CDR3 nucleotides are TGTGCCAGCAGTCCCGACCGGCTAGCGGGGTACAATGAGCAGTTCTTC. Translating it yields CASSPDRLAGYNEQFF.

The chain carries TRBV7-8 and TRBJ2-1, with 7 bases fitting TRBD2. V dropped 4 bases and J dropped 3; count of bases not matched to a gene: 6. Germline CDR1 SGHVS, CDR2 FQNEAQ. The CDR3 has 15 amino acids. The CDR3 region has the DNA TGTGCCAGCAGCTCCAGCAGCGGGAACTACAATGAGCAGTTCTTC. Its translation: CASSSSSGNYNEQFF.

This clonotype was seen a few times. The J gene is TRBJ2-1, the V gene TRBV12-3 or TRBV12-4, with D tentatively TRBD2 (5 bases). The CDR3 loop spans 12 amino acids. Trimming took off 4 bases at V and 10 bases at J, with 11 bases between the two ends. In DNA, the CDR3 is TGTGCCAGCAGTTCCCCACCTAGCGAGCAGTTCTTC. Protein product: CASSSPPSEQFF.

The sample holds a few counts of this clonotype. This chain links TRBV25-1 with TRBJ2-7; D possibly corresponds to TRBD1 (5 bases). The CDR3 length is 15 residues. Between the trimmed V and J ends, which lost 1 base and 0 bases, there was a span of 10 bases. Looked up from germline, CDR1 is MGHDK and CDR2 is SYGVNS. CDR3 loop: CASSESDTASYEQYF. In DNA, the CDR3 is TGTGCCAGCAGTGAATCGGACACGGCCTCCTACGAGCAGTACTTC.

In its sample, this clonotype was seen a few times. The chain recombines TRBV6-5 with TRBJ2-7; 8 nucleotides agree with TRBD2. The V segment lost 2 bases and the J segment 0 bases; nucleotides outside the gene matches: 3. Germline CDR1 and CDR2: MNHEY and SVGAGI. The CDR3 consists of 15 residues. DNA of the CDR3: TGTGCCAGCAGTTACGCTAGCGGGCCCTCCTACGAGCAGTACTTC. This sequence encodes CASSYASGPSYEQYF.

The CDR3 nucleotides are TGCAGTGCTAGCGGGAAGTATGGCTACACCTTC. It codes for CSASGKYGYTF. The rearrangement uses TRBV20-1 and TRBJ1-2; D is undetermined. CDR1 is DFQATT and CDR2 is SNEGSKA in the germline V gene (reference sequence). CDR3 length: 11 amino acids. V dropped 3 bases and J dropped 5 bases, with 7 bases sitting between them.

In this sample, this clonotype turned up a few times. The chain combines TRBV7-2 with TRBJ2-7, with D perhaps TRBD2 (5 bases). Germline lookup yields CDR1 SGHTA and CDR2 FQGNSA. Between the trimmed V and J ends, which lost 3 bases and 7 bases, there was a span of 7 bases. This CDR3 comprises 11 residues. The CDR3 loop is CASSLQREQYF. CDR3 nucleotide sequence: TGTGCCAGCAGCTTGCAGCGGGAGCAGTACTTC.